This record concerns one T cell receptor (beta chain) sequence. Sequencing was performed with immunoSEQ multiplex PCR; in TCRdb, only in-frame clones are kept and a portion is missing. This table holds 45,000 to 50,000 clones, more than 85% found once. The CDR3 spans 11 residues. Trimming took off 5 bases at V and 7 bases at J, with 8 bases between the two ends. The germline CDR1 and CDR2 sequences are SEHNR and FQNEAQ (reference sequence). The sample is drawn from a study of T cells in localized non-small cell lung cancer. This material consisted of PBMCs, taken before any cancer treatment. The chain couples TRBV7-9 to TRBJ1-2; D not resolved. The sequence was obtained from a man aged 40 to 69 with stage II lung adenocarcinoma. This CDR3 is CASSRGPGYTF. CDR3 nucleotides: TGTGCCAGCAGCAGAGGGCCTGGCTACACCTTC.